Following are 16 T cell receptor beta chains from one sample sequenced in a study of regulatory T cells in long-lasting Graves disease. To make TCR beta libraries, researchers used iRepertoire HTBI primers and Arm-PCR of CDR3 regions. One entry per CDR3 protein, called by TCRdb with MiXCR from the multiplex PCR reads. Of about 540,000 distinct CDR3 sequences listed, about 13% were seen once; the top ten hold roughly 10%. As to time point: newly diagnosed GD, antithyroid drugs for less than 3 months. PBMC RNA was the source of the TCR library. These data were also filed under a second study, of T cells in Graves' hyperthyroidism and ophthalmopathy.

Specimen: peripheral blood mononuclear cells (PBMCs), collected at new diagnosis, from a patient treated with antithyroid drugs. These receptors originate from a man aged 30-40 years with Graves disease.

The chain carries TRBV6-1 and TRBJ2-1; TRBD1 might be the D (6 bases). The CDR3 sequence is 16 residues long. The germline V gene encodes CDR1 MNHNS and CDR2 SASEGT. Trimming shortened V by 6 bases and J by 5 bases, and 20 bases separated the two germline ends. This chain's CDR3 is CASRRAPGHENNEQFF. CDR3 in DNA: TGTGCCAGCAGGAGAGCCCCGGGACACGAAAACAATGAGCAGTTCTTC.

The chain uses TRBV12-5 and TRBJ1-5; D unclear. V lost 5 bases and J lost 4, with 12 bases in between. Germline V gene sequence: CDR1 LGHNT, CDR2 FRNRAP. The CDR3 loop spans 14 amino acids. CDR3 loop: CASGLWTENQPQHF. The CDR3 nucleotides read TGTGCTAGTGGTCTCTGGACGGAGAATCAGCCCCAGCATTTT.

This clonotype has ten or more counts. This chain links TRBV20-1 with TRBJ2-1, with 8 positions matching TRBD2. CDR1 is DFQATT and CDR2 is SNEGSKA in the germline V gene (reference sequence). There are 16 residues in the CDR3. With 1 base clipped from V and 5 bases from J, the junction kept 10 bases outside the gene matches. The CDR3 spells CSARGFGTGGDNEQFF. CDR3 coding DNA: TGCAGTGCTAGAGGCTTTGGGACGGGAGGGGACAATGAGCAGTTCTTC.

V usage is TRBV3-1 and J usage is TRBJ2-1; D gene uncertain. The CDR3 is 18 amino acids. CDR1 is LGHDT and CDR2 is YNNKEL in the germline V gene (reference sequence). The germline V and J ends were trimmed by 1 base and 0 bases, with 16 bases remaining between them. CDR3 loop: CASSQVLSDVSSYNEQFF. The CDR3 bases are TGTGCCAGCAGCCAAGTCCTTTCGGACGTAAGCTCCTACAATGAGCAGTTCTTC.

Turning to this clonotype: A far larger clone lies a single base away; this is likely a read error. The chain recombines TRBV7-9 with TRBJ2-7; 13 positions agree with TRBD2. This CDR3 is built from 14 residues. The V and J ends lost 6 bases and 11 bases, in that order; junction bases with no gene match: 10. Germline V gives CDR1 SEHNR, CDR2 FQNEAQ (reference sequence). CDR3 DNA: TGTGCCAGCAGTGTGGGACTAGCGGGGATACCTGAGTACTTC. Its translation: CASSVGLAGIPEYF.

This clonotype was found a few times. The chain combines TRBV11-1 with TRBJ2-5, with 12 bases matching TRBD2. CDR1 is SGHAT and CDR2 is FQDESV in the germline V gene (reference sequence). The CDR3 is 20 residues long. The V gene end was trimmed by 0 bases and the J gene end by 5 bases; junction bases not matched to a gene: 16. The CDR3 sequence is CASSLAGKGTSGPAWETQYF. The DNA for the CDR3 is TGTGCCAGCAGCTTAGCGGGCAAAGGGACTAGCGGGCCTGCCTGGGAGACCCAGTACTTC.

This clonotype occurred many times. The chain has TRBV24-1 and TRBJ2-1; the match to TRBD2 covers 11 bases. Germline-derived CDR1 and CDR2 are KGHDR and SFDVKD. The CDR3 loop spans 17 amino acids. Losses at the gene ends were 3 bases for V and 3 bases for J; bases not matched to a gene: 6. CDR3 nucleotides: TGTGCCACCAGTGATACGACCGGGACTAGCGGCTACAATGAGCAGTTCTTC. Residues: CATSDTTGTSGYNEQFF.

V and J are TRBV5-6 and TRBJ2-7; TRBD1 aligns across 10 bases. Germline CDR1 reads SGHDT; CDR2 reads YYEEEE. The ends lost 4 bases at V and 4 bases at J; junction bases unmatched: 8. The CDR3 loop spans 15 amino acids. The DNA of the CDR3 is TGTGCCAGCAGCGTAGGACCGGGACAGGGGTACGAGCAGTACTTC. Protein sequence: CASSVGPGQGYEQYF.

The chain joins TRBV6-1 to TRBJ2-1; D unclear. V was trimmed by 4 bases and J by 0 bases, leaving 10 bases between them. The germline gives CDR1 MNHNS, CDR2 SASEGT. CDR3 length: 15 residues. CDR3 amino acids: CASSGPLSSYNEQFF. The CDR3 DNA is TGTGCCAGCAGTGGTCCCCTGAGCTCCTACAATGAGCAGTTCTTC.

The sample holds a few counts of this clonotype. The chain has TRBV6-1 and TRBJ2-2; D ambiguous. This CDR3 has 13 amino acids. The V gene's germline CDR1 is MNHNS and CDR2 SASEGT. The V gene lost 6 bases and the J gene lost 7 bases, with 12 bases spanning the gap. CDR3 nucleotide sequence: TGTGCCAGCAGGGGCCAGGTGGGCGGGGAGCTGTTTTTT. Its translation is CASRGQVGGELFF.

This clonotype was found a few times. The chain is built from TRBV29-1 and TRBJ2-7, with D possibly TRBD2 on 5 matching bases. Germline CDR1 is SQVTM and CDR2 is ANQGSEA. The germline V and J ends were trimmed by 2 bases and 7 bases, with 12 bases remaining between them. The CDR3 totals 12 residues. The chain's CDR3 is CSVEFGPGEQYF. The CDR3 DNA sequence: TGCAGCGTTGAATTTGGGCCGGGAGAGCAGTACTTC.

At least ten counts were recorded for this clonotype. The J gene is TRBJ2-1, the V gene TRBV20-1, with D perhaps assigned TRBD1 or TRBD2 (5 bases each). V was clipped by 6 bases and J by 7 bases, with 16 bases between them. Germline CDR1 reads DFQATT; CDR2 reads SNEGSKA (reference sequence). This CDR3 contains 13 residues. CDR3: CSAAGTTKNEQFF. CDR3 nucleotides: TGCAGTGCGGCCGGGACGACAAAGAATGAGCAGTTCTTC.

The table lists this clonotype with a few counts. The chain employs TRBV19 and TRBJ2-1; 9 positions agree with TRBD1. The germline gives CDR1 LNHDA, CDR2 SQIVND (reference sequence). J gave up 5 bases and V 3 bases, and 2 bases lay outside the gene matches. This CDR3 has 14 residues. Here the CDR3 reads CASSIGTGNNEQFF. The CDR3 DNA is TGTGCCAGTAGTATCGGGACAGGGAACAATGAGCAGTTCTTC.

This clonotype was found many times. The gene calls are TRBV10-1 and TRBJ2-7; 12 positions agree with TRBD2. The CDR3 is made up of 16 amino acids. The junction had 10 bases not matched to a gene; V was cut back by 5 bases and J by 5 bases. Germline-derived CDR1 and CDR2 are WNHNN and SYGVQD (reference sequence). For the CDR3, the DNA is TGCGCCAGCAGTCTGCGGACTAGCGGGATAAGGGACGAGCAGTACTTC. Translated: CASSLRTSGIRDEQYF.

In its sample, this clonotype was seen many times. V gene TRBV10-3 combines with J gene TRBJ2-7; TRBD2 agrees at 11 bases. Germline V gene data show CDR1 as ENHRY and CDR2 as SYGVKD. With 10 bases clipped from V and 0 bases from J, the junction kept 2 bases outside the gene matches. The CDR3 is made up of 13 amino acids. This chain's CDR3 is CATTSGSSYEQYF. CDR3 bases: TGTGCCACCACTAGCGGGAGCTCCTACGAGCAGTACTTC.

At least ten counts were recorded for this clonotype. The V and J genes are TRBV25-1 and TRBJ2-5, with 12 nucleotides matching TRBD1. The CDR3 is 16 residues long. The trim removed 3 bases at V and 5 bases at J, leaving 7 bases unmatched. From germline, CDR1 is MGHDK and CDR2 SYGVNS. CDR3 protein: CASSELGTGGKETQYF. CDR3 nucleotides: TGTGCCAGCAGTGAGCTCGGGACAGGGGGCAAGGAGACCCAGTACTTC.